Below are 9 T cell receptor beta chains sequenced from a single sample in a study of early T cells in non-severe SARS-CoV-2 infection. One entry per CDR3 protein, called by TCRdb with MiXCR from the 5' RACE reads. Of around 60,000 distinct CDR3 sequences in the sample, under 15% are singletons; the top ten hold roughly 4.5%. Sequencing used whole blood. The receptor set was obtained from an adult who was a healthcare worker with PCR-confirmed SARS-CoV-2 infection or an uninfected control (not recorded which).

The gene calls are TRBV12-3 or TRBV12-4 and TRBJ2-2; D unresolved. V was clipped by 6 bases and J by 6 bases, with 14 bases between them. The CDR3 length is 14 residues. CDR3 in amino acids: CASRGRARPGELFF. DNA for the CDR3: TGTGCCAGCAGGGGTAGAGCGAGACCCGGGGAGCTGTTTTTT.

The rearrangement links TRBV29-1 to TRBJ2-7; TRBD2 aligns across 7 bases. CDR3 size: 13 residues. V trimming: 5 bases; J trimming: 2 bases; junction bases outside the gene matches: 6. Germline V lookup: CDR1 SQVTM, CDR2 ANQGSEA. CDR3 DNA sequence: TGCAGCGTTTGCTTTGCGGGGGCCTACGAGCAGTACTTC. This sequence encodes CSVCFAGAYEQYF.

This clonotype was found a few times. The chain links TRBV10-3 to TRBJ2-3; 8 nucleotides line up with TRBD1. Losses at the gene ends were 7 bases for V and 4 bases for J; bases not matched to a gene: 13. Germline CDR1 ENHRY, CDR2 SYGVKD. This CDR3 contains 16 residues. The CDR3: CAIKSGQGGRADTQYF. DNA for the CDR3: TGTGCCATCAAATCAGGACAGGGAGGTAGAGCAGATACGCAGTATTTT.

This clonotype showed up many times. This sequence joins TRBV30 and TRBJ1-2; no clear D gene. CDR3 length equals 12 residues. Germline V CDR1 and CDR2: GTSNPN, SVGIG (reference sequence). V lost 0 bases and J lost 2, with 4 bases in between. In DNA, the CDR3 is TGTGCCTGGAGTGTATACAACTATGGCTACACCTTC. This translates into CAWSVYNYGYTF.

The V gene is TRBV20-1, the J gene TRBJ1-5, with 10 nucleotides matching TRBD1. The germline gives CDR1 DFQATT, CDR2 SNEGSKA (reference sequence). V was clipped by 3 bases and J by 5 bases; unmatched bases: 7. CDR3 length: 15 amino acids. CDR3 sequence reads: CSASRQGAADQPQHF. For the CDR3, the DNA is TGCAGTGCTAGCAGACAGGGGGCCGCAGATCAGCCCCAGCATTTT.

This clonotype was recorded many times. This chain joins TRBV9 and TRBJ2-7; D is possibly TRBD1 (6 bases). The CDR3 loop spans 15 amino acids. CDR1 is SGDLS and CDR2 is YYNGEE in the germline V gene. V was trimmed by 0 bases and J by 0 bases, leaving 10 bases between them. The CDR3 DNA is TGTGCCAGCAGCGTAGTACCGGACAGCTCCTACGAGCAGTACTTC. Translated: CASSVVPDSSYEQYF.

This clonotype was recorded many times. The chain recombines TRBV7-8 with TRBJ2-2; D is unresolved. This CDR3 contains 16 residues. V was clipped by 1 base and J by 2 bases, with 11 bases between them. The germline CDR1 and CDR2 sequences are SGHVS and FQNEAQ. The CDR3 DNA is TGTGCCAGCAGCTTAGAAGGTCACGGAAACACCGGGGAGCTGTTTTTT. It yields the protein CASSLEGHGNTGELFF. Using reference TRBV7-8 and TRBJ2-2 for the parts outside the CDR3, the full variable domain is GAGVSQSPRYKVAKRGQDVALRCDPISGHVSLFWYQQALGQGPEFLTYFQNEAQLDKSGLPSDRFFAERPEGSVSTLKIQRTQQEDSAVYLCASSLEGHGNTGELFFGEGSRLTVL.

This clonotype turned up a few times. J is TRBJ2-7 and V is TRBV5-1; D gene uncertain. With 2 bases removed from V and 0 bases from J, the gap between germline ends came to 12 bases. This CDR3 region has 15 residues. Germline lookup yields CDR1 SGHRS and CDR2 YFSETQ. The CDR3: CASSFWAGPSYEQYF. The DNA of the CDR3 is TGCGCCAGCAGCTTCTGGGCAGGCCCCTCCTACGAGCAGTACTTC.

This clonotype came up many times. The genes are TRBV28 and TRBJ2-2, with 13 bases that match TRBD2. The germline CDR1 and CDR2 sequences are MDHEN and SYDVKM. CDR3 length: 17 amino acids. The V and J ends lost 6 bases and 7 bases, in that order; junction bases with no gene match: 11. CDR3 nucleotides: TGTGCCAGCAGAGATCAGCGTCGGACTAGCGGGAGCGGGGAGCTGTTTTTT. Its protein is CASRDQRRTSGSGELFF.